This paragraph reports one TCR beta chain. TCRdb fed the PCR reads into MiXCR, producing one record per CDR3 protein. The sample gives more than 10,000 distinct CDR3 sequences, over 50% of which show up once; approximately 28% is in the top ten. This sample was included in a study of tumor-infiltrating lymphocytes in oesophageal squamous cell carcinoma. This CDR3 is built from 15 residues. Germline CDR1 is ENHRY and CDR2 is SYGVKD. J gave up 5 bases and V 7 bases, and 12 bases lay outside the gene matches. The TCR was taken from a female donor with esophageal squamous cell carcinoma. The material sequenced was esophageal tumor tissue. The chain recombines TRBV10-3 with TRBJ2-3; TRBD2 aligns across 7 bases. The CDR3 loop reads CAITRRGEAGDTQYF. The CDR3 coding sequence is TGTGCCATCACCCGCCGGGGGGAGGCCGGAGATACGCAGTATTTT.